This paragraph covers one T cell receptor beta chain sequence. The CDR3 runs 17 residues. Per germline, CDR1 SGHAT and CDR2 FQNNGV. The sample comes from a study of monozygotic twins with inflammatory bowel disease. From the 5' RACE reads, TCRdb lists one entry per CDR3 protein and no DNA. In total, the table holds about 380,000 distinct CDR3 sequences. The source is a human donor with ulcerative colitis or Crohn's disease, or a healthy co-twin of an affected twin (not recorded which). The chain combines TRBV11-2 with TRBJ1-5; TCRdb proposes TRBD1, but this gene call is untestable without DNA. Sequencing used blood. CDR3 sequence reads: CASSLGRDPNSNQPQHF.